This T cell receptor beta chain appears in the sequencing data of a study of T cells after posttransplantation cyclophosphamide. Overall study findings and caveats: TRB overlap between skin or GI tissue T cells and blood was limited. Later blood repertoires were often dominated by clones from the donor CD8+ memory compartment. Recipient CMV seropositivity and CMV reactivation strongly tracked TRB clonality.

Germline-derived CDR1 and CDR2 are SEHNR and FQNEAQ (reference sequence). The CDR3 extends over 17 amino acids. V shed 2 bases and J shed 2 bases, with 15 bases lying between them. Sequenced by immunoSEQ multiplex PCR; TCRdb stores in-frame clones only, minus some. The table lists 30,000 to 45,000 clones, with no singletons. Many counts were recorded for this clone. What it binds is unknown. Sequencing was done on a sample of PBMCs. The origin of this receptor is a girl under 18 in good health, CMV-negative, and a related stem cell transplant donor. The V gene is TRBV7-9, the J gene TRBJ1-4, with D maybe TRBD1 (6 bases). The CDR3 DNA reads TGTGCCAGCAGCTTACCCCCGACAGGATCGACTAATGAAAAACTGTTTTTT. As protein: CASSLPPTGSTNEKLFF.